This TCR beta chain was sequenced during a study of OX40 agonist ivuxolimab in advanced cancers. Overall study results and limits: More expanded clones were found, on average, in CD8+ than in CD4+ T cells. Normalized expansion of T-cell clones was also low for some nonresponders.

The CDR3 is 14 residues long. The ends were cut back, 7 bases at V and 0 bases at J, with 10 bases in the middle. From germline, CDR1 is MNHEY and CDR2 SVGAGI. Clones were read by immunoSEQ multiplex PCR, and TCRdb kept only the in-frame ones, dropping some. Of 50,000 or so clones listed, 90% to 95% are singletons. In the case of this clone: Its specificity is unknown.

This TCR was recovered from an adult with an advanced solid tumor such as melanoma, head and neck, liver or kidney cancer. The chain combines TRBV6-5 with TRBJ1-3, with D possibly matching TRBD1 (5 bases). The sample was CD4+ or CD8+ T cells sorted from blood, taken in a trial of the OX40 agonist ivuxolimab. The CDR3 loop reads CASKTTGSGNTIYF. For the CDR3, the DNA is TGTGCCAGCAAGACAACAGGCTCTGGAAACACCATATATTTT.